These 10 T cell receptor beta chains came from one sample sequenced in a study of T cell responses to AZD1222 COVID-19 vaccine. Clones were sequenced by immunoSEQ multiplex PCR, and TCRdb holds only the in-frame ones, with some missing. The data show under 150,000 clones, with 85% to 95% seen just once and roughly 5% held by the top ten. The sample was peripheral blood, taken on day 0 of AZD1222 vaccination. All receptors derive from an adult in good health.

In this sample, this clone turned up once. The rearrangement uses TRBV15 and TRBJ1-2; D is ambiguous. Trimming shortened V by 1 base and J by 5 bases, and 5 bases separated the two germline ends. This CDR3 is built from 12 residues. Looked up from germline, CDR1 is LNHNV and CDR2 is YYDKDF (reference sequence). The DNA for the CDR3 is TGTGCCACCAGCAGAGCAGATTATGGCTACACCTTC. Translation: CATSRADYGYTF.

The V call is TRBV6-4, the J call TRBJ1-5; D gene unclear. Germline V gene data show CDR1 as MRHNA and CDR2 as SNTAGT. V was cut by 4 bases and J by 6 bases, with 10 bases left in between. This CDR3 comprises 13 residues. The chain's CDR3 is CASSVFPGQPQHF. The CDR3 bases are TGTGCCAGCAGTGTCTTTCCGGGTCAGCCCCAGCATTTT.

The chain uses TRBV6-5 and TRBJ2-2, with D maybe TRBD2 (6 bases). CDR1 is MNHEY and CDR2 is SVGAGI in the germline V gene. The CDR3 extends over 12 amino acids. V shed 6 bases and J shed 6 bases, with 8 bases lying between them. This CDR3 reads CASRREAGELFF. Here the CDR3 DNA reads TGTGCCAGCAGGAGGGAGGCCGGGGAGCTGTTTTTT.

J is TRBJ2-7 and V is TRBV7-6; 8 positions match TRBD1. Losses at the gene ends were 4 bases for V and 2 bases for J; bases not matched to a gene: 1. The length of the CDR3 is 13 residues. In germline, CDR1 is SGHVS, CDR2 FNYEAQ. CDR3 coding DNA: TGTGCCAGCAGCTGGGGACAGGCCTACGAGCAGTACTTC. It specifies CASSWGQAYEQYF.

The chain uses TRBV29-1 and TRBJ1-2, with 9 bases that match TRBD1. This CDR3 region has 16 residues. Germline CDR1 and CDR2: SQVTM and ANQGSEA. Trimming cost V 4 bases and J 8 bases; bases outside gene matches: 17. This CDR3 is CSVVGTGTGKAEGYTF. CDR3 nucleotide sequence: TGCAGCGTTGTGGGAACCGGGACAGGGAAGGCAGAAGGCTACACCTTC.

The CDR3 here is CASSQESPPRTDTQYF. In DNA, the CDR3 is TGTGCCAGCAGCCAAGAATCCCCCCCTAGGACAGATACGCAGTATTTT. The J gene is TRBJ2-3, the V gene TRBV4-2; D call uncertain. CDR1 is LGHNA, CDR2 YNFKEQ, per germline. Trimming removed 0 bases from V and 3 bases from J, with 13 bases in between. This CDR3 contains 16 residues.

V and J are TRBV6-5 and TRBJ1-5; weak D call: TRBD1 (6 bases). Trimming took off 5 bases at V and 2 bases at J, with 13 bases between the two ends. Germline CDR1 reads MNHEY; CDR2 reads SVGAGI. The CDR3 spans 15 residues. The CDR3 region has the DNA TGTGCCAGCAGTACAGGGACGTTTGGCAATCAGCCCCAGCATTTT. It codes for CASSTGTFGNQPQHF.

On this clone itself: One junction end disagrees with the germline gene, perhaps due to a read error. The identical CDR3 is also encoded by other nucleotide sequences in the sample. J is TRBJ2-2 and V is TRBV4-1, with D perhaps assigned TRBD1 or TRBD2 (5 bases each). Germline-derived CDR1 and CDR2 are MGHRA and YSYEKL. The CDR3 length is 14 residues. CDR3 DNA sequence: TGCGCTAGCAGCGGACAAACGAACACCGGGGAGCTGTTTTTT. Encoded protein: CASSGQTNTGELFF.

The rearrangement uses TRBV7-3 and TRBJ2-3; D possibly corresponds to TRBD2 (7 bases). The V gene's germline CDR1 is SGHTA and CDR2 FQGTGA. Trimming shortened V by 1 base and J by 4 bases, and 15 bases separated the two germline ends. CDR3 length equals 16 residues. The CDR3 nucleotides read TGTGCCAGCAGCTTAATCGGGGGGCGCGCCCCAGATACGCAGTATTTT. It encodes CASSLIGGRAPDTQYF. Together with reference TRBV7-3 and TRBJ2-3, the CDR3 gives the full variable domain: GAGVSQTPSNKVTEKGKYVELRCDPISGHTALYWYRQSLGQGPEFLIYFQGTGAADDSGLPNDRFFAVRPEGSVSTLKIQRTERGDSAVYLCASSLIGGRAPDTQYFGPGTRLTVL.

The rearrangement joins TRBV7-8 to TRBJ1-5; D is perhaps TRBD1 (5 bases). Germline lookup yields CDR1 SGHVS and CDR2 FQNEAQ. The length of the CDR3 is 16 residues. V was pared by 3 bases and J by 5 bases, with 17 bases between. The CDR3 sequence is CASSFFGQGGYQPQHF. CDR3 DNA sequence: TGTGCCAGCAGCTTTTTTGGCCAGGGCGGGTATCAGCCCCAGCATTTT.